Following are 21 T cell receptor beta chains from one sample sequenced in a study of glioma-infiltrating T cells. The iRepertoire nested amplicon-rescue multiplex PCR amplified TCR alpha and beta CDR3s from RNA. TCRdb itself ran the multiplex PCR reads through MiXCR, one entry per CDR3 protein. The data hold over 140,000 distinct CDR3 sequences, with 35% to 50% observed a single time. Sequenced material: glioma tissue, nonneoplastic brain tissue, or PBMCs (not recorded which). These TCRs come from a human donor with low-grade glioma or glioblastoma, undergoing nonglioma brain surgery, or in good health (not recorded which).

This clonotype was seen a few times. This chain joins TRBV19 and TRBJ2-1, with a possible D match to TRBD2 (5 bases). The V end was cut by 3 bases, the J end by 2 bases, with 14 bases between. Germline loops: CDR1 LNHDA, CDR2 SQIVND (reference sequence). This CDR3 comprises 16 residues. DNA of the CDR3: TGTGCCAGTAGTATTTTACGAGGGATAACCTACAATGAGCAGTTCTTC. This sequence encodes CASSILRGITYNEQFF.

This clonotype showed up many times. V usage is TRBV6-6 and J usage is TRBJ2-7; 10 nucleotides agree with TRBD1. Germline V gives CDR1 MNHNY, CDR2 SVGAGI (reference sequence). V shed 0 bases and J 3 bases; nucleotides not matched to a gene: 2. The CDR3 length is 15 residues. The chain's CDR3 is CASSYSRDRGYEQYF. In DNA, the CDR3 is TGTGCCAGCAGTTACTCGAGGGACAGGGGCTACGAGCAGTACTTC.

Details on this clonotype: A much larger clone differs from this one at a single base, so this may be a read error. The chain is built from TRBV20-1 and TRBJ2-7; D perhaps matches TRBD2 (5 bases). CDR1 and CDR2 from the germline V gene are DFQATT and SNEGSKA (reference sequence). The CDR3 covers 12 residues. CDR3 DNA sequence: TGCAGTACTAGTTCCCAGAACTACGAGCAGTACTTC. This gives the protein CSTSSQNYEQYF.

This clonotype was recorded a few times. The chain carries TRBV19 and TRBJ1-5, with no clear D. The CDR3 consists of 14 residues. Germline V gene sequence: CDR1 LNHDA, CDR2 SQIVND (reference sequence). Trimming removed 4 bases at V and 0 bases at J, with 7 bases between. CDR3 loop: CASSTSYSNQPQHF. The CDR3 DNA reads TGTGCCAGTAGTACCAGTTATAGCAATCAGCCCCAGCATTTT. The full variable domain, its missing parts supplied by reference TRBV19 and TRBJ1-5, is DGGITQSPKYLFRKEGQNVTLSCEQNLNHDAMYWYRQDPGQGLRLIYYSQIVNDFQKGDIAEGYSVSREKKESFPLTVTSAQKNPTAFYLCASSTSYSNQPQHFGDGTRLSIL.

A few counts support this clonotype. The chain combines TRBV20-1 with TRBJ2-4; 9 nucleotides align to TRBD1. The ends lost 5 bases at V and 15 bases at J; junction bases unmatched: 11. The CDR3 has 12 amino acids. CDR1 and CDR2 (germline): DFQATT, SNEGSKA (reference sequence). The CDR3 DNA reads TGCAGTGCTCGAGGAGAGGTGGGACAGGGGTACTTC. Its protein product is CSARGEVGQGYF.

The chain couples TRBV2 to TRBJ1-3; D ambiguous. Germline lookup yields CDR1 SNHLY and CDR2 FYNNEI. The germline V and J ends were trimmed by 1 base and 4 bases, with 5 bases remaining between them. The CDR3 totals 13 residues. CDR3 sequence reads: CASSEEGGNTIYF. As DNA, the CDR3 is TGTGCCAGCAGTGAAGAAGGAGGAAACACCATATATTTT.

This clonotype was seen only a few times. V and J are TRBV19 and TRBJ1-5; D gene uncertain. CDR3 size: 13 residues. Germline lookup yields CDR1 LNHDA and CDR2 SQIVND (reference sequence). The germline V and J ends were trimmed by 0 bases and 5 bases, with 5 bases remaining between them. The CDR3 sequence: CASSIEEYQPQHF. CDR3 sequence (DNA): TGTGCCAGTAGTATAGAGGAGTATCAGCCCCAGCATTTT.

Of note for this clonotype: With a much larger clone just one base away, this may be a read error. Lacking the conserved final phenylalanine or tryptophan, this CDR3 likely reflects a read error. CDR3 residues: CASSPRTTGRDYGYTS. In DNA form, the CDR3 reads TGTGCCAGCAGTCCAAGGACTACAGGGAGAGACTATGGCTACACCTCC. This chain links TRBV27 with TRBJ1-2, with a weak D call TRBD1 (6 bases). The CDR3 covers 16 residues. Germline V gene lookup returns CDR1 MNHEY and CDR2 SMNVEV (reference sequence). Trimming removed 5 bases from V and 3 bases from J, with 19 bases in between.

This chain joins TRBV25-1 and TRBJ2-3; D not certain. Per germline, CDR1 MGHDK and CDR2 SYGVNS. The CDR3 runs to 12 residues. The V end lost 7 bases, the J end lost 0 bases, and 5 bases lay between the germline ends. This chain's CDR3 is CASTASTDTQYF. CDR3 DNA: TGTGCCAGCACAGCTAGCACAGATACGCAGTATTTT.

The CDR3 protein is CASSRRTGSDTQYF. CDR3 sequence (DNA): TGTGCCAGCTCACGGAGGACAGGGTCAGATACGCAGTATTTT. This chain joins TRBV18 and TRBJ2-3, with TRBD1 matching 8 bases. Germline-derived CDR1 and CDR2 are KGHSH and LQKENI. The ends lost 4 bases at V and 4 bases at J; junction bases unmatched: 4. CDR3 length: 14 residues.

This sequence joins TRBV15 and TRBJ2-7; D not certain. The germline V gene has CDR1 LNHNV and CDR2 YYDKDF (reference sequence). This CDR3 is 15 amino acids long. Trimming took off 2 bases at V and 4 bases at J, with 15 bases between the two ends. CDR3 DNA: TGTGCCACCAGCAGACAAAAAACAGCGATTTACGAGCAGTACTTC. This codes for CATSRQKTAIYEQYF.

CDR3 sequence: CASKFPRYGGYTF. DNA of the CDR3: TGTGCCAGCAAATTTCCGCGATACGGTGGCTACACCTTC. This chain uses TRBV2 with TRBJ1-2; D remains ambiguous. CDR1 SNHLY and CDR2 FYNNEI come from the germline V gene. The CDR3 spans 13 residues. V shed 7 bases and J shed 7 bases, with 16 bases lying between them.

This clonotype was seen at least ten times. The chain uses TRBV7-2 and TRBJ1-1; 7 positions match TRBD1. Germline-derived CDR1 and CDR2 are SGHTA and FQGNSA. The CDR3 runs 13 residues. V dropped 6 bases and J dropped 4; count of bases not matched to a gene: 5. CDR3 DNA: TGTGCCAGCAGTCCAGACAGGGCCACTGAAGCTTTCTTT. Translation: CASSPDRATEAFF.

Notes on this clonotype: One end of the junction varies from germline; a read error may be responsible. V gene TRBV6-1 combines with J gene TRBJ2-7; TRBD1 is a possible D gene (5 bases). The length of the CDR3 is 12 residues. The germline gives CDR1 MNHNS, CDR2 SASEGT. CDR3 in DNA: TGTGCCAGCGGTGACAGCTCCTACGAGCAGTACTTC. This translates into CASGDSSYEQYF.

Regarding this clonotype: This may be a read error: a much more frequent sequence differs by one nucleotide. This chain connects TRBV6-1 to TRBJ2-3, with D perhaps TRBD1 (5 bases). The end of the DNA fits TRBJ1-1 better, so the J call may be wrong. The germline gives CDR1 MNHNS, CDR2 SASEGT. This CDR3 has 14 residues. The CDR3 loop is CASRRRDGNTQAFF. CDR3 coding DNA: TGTGCCAGCAGACGACGGGACGGGAACACTCAAGCTTTCTTT.

This clonotype occurred a few times. The rearrangement uses TRBV12-3 or TRBV12-4 and TRBJ2-3, with D perhaps TRBD1 or TRBD2 (6 bases each). The CDR3 covers 13 residues. The V and J ends lost 7 bases and 3 bases respectively, with 11 bases between them. CDR3 nucleotides: TGTGCCAGCATTCGGGGGCCGACAGATACGCAGTATTTT. It yields the protein CASIRGPTDTQYF.

This clonotype was observed a single time. The chain has TRBV29-1 and TRBJ2-5, with TRBD1 matching 11 bases. There are 13 residues in the CDR3. The ends lost 7 bases at V and 1 base at J; junction bases unmatched: 2. CDR1 is SQVTM and CDR2 is ANQGSEA in the germline V gene. CDR3 region: CSAGTGGQETQYF. The CDR3 region has the DNA TGCAGCGCCGGGACAGGGGGCCAAGAGACCCAGTACTTC.

This clonotype was counted only a few times. This chain links TRBV10-2 with TRBJ2-3; D not resolved. This CDR3 has 11 amino acids. Germline lookup yields CDR1 WSHSY and CDR2 SAAADI. Trimming pared 2 bases from V and 4 bases from J, leaving 1 base between. The CDR3 is CASSEADTQYF. As DNA, the CDR3 is TGCGCCAGCAGTGAGGCAGATACGCAGTATTTT.

This chain uses TRBV20-1 with TRBJ1-1, with TRBD1 matching 11 bases. V trimming: 3 bases; J trimming: 4 bases; junction bases outside the gene matches: 4. The CDR3 sequence is 14 residues long. Germline CDR1 and CDR2: DFQATT and SNEGSKA (reference sequence). This CDR3 is CSARGDRGSTEAFF. For the CDR3, the DNA is TGCAGTGCTAGGGGGGACAGGGGGAGCACTGAAGCTTTCTTT.

This clonotype was seen more than once but under ten times. This chain connects TRBV20-1 to TRBJ2-7; 8 positions match TRBD1. CDR1 is DFQATT, CDR2 SNEGSKA, per germline (reference sequence). The CDR3 has 13 amino acids. The V segment lost 6 bases and the J segment 6 bases; nucleotides outside the gene matches: 10. The CDR3 spells CSAERTGRGEQYF. Here the CDR3 DNA reads TGCAGTGCCGAAAGGACAGGGCGCGGCGAGCAGTACTTC.

The chain couples TRBV6-2 or TRBV6-3 to TRBJ2-3; D is undetermined. The CDR3 is 14 amino acids. Germline V gives CDR1 MNHEY, CDR2 SVGEGT. Trimming pared 0 bases from V and 6 bases from J, leaving 10 bases between. The chain's CDR3 is CASSYSESRDTQYF. CDR3 DNA: TGTGCCAGCAGTTACTCGGAATCGCGGGATACGCAGTATTTT.